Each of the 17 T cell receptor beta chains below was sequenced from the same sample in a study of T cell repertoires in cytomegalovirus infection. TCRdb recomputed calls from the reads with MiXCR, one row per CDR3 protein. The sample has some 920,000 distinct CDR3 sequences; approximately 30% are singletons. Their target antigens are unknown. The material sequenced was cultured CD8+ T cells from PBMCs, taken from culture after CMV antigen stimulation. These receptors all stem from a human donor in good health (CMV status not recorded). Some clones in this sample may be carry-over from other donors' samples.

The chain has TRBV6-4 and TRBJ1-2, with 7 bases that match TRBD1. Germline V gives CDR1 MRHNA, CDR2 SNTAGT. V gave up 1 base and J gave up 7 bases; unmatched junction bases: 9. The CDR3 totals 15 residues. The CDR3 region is CASSDYGQARGGYTF. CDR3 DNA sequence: TGTGCCAGCAGTGACTACGGACAGGCACGGGGTGGCTACACCTTC.

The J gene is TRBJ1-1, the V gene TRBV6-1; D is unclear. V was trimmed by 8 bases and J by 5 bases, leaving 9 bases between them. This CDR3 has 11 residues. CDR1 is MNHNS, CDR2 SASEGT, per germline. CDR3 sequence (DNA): TGTGCCAGCCTTTGGGTGACTGAAGCTTTCTTT. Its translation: CASLWVTEAFF.

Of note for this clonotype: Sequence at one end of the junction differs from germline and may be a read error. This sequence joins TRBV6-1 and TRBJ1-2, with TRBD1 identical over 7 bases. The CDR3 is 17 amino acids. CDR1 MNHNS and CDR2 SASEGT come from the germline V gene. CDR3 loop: CVSSETRRDSRNYGYTF. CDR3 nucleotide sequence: TGTGTCAGCAGTGAAACCAGGCGGGACAGCCGGAACTATGGCTACACCTTC.

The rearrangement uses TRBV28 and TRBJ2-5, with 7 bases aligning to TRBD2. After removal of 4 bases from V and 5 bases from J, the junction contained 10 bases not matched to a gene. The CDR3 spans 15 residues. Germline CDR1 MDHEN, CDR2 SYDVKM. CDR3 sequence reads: CASSSSGTKMETQYF. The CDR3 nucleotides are TGTGCCAGCAGTTCATCCGGGACTAAGATGGAGACCCAGTACTTC.

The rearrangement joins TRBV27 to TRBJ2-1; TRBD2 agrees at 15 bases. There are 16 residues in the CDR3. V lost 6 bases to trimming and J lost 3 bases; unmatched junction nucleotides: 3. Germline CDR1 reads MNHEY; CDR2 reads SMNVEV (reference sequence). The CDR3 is CASRGLAGGYYNEQFF. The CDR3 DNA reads TGTGCCAGCAGGGGACTAGCGGGGGGTTACTACAATGAGCAGTTCTTC.

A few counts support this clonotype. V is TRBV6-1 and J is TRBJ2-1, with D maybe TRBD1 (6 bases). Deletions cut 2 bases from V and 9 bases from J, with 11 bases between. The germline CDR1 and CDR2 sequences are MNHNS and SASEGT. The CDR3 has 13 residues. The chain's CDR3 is CASSEPIGGEQFF. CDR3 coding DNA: TGTGCCAGCAGTGAACCCATAGGGGGTGAGCAGTTCTTC.

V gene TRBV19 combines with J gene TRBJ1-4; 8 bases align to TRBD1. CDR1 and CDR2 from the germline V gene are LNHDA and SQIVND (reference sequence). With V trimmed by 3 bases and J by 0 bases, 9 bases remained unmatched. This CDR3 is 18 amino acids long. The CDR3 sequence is CASSIWTGTKATNEKLFF. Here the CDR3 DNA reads TGTGCCAGTAGTATCTGGACAGGGACCAAGGCAACTAATGAAAAACTGTTTTTT.

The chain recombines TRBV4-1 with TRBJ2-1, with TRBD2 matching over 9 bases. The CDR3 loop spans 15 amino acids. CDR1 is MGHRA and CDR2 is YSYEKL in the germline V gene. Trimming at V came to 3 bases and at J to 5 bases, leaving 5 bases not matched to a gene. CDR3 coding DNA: TGCGCCAGCAGCCATCAGCGGGGGGCCGACAATGAGCAGTTCTTC. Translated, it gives CASSHQRGADNEQFF.

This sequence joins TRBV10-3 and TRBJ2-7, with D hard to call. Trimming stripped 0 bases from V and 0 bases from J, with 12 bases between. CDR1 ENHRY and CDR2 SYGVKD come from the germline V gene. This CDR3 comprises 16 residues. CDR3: CAISESITVSSYEQYF. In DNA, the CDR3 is TGTGCCATCAGTGAGTCGATTACAGTGAGCTCCTACGAGCAGTACTTC.

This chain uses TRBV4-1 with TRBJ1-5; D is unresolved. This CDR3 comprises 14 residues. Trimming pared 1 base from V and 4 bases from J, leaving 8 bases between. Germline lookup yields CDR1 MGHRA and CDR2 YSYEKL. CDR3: CASSQGVFNQPQHF. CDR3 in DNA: TGCGCCAGCAGCCAAGGGGTTTTTAATCAGCCCCAGCATTTT.

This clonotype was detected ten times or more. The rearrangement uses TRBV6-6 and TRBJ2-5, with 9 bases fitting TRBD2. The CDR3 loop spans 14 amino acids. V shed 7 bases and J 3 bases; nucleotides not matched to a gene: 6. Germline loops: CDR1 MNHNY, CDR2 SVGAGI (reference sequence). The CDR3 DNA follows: TGTGCCAGCAACGCGCGGGGGGGGAAAGAGACCCAGTACTTC. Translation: CASNARGGKETQYF.

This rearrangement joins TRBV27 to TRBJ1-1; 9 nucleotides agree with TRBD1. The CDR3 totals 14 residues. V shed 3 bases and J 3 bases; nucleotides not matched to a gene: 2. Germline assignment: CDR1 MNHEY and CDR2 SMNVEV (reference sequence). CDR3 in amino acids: CASSLYRGHTEAFF. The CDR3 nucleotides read TGTGCCAGCAGTTTGTACAGGGGGCACACTGAAGCTTTCTTT.

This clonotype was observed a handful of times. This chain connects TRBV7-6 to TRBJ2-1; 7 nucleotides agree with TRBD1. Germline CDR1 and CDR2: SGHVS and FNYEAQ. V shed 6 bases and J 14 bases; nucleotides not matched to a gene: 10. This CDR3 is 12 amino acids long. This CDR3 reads CASRYSNQGEFF. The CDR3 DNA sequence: TGTGCCAGCAGATACTCGAATCAGGGGGAGTTCTTC.

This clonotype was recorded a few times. The CDR3 loop reads CASSPGSVWQYF. The CDR3 bases are TGTGCCAGCAGTCCCGGGAGCGTGTGGCAGTACTTC. The V gene is TRBV12-3 or TRBV12-4, the J gene TRBJ2-7; TRBD2 is a possible D gene (6 bases). V lost 5 bases and J 9 bases, leaving 14 bases between the germline ends. The CDR3 is made up of 12 amino acids.

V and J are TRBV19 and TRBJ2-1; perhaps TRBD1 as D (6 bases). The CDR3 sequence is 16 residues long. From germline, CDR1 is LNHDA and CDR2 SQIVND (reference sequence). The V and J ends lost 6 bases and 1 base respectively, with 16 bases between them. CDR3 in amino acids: CASSPTRDKSYNEQFF. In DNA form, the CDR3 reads TGTGCCAGTAGCCCCACTAGGGACAAGTCCTACAATGAGCAGTTCTTC.

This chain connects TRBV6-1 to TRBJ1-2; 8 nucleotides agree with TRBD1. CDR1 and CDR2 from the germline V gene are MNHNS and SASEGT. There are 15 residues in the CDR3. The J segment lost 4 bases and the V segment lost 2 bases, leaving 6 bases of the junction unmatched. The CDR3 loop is CASSESDRVRYGYTF. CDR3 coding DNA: TGTGCCAGCAGTGAATCGGACAGGGTACGCTATGGCTACACCTTC.

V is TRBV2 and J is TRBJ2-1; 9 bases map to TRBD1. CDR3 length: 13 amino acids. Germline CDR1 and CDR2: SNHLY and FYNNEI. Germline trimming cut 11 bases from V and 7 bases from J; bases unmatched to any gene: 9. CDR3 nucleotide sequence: TGTGCCCGACGGGACAGGGAGGAGAATGAGCAGTTCTTC. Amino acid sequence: CARRDREENEQFF. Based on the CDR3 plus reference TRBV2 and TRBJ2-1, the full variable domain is EPEVTQTPSHQVTQMGQEVILRCVPISNHLYFYWYRQILGQKVEFLVSFYNNEISEKSEIFDDQFSVERPDGSNFTLKIRSTKLEDSAMYFCARRDREENEQFFGPGTRLTVL.